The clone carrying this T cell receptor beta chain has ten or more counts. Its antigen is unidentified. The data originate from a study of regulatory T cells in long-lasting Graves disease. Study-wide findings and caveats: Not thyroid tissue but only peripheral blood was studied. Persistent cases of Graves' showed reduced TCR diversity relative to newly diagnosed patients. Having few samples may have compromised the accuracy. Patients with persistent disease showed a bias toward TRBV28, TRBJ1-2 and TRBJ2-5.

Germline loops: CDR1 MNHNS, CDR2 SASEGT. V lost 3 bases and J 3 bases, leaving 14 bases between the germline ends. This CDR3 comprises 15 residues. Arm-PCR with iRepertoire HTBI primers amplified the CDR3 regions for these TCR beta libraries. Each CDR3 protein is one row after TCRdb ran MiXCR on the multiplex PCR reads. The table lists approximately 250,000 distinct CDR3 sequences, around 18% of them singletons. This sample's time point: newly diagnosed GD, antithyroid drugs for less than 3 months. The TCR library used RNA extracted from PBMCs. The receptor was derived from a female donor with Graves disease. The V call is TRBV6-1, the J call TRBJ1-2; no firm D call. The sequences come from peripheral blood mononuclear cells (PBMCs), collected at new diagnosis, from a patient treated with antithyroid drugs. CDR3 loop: CASSDVAGRDYGYTF. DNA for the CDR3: TGTGCCAGCAGTGATGTCGCGGGGAGGGACTATGGCTACACCTTC.